Below, 13 T cell receptor beta chains from the same sample are listed, as sequenced in a study of blood T cell repertoires in COVID-19. Only in-frame clones appear in the TCRdb table, and some are missing; sequencing was by immunoSEQ multiplex PCR. The sample has about 300,000 clones; roughly nine tenths are singletons. Material for sequencing was PBMCs or T cells enriched from blood (not recorded which). The receptors derive from a woman aged 25-40 years who had recovered from COVID-19.

The chain links TRBV6-2 or TRBV6-3 to TRBJ1-1; tentative D call: TRBD1 (6 bases). V was pared by 2 bases and J by 0 bases, with 10 bases between. Germline V gives CDR1 MNHEY, CDR2 SVGEGT. The CDR3 consists of 15 residues. The CDR3 sequence: CASSYGDRLNTEAFF. In DNA, the CDR3 is TGTGCCAGCAGTTACGGCGACAGGTTGAACACTGAAGCTTTCTTT.

The chain joins TRBV19 to TRBJ1-5, with a tentative D call TRBD1 (6 bases). CDR3 length: 16 residues. Trimming shortened V by 9 bases and J by 4 bases, and 22 bases separated the two germline ends. Germline CDR1 reads LNHDA; CDR2 reads SQIVND (reference sequence). The CDR3 DNA reads TGTGCCAGCAATACAGGGAAGCTCTGGGGGAATCAGCCCCAGCATTTT. Its translation is CASNTGKLWGNQPQHF.

This chain uses TRBV19 with TRBJ1-5; 7 bases agree with TRBD1. CDR3 length: 17 amino acids. Trimming cost V 1 base and J 0 bases; bases outside gene matches: 6. Per the germline V gene, CDR1 is LNHDA and CDR2 is SQIVND (reference sequence). In nucleotides, the CDR3 is TGTGCCAGTAGTATAGGCCAGGGGGTAACTAGCAATCAGCCCCAGCATTTT. Protein: CASSIGQGVTSNQPQHF.

This chain uses TRBV9 with TRBJ2-5; a weak D match, TRBD1 (5 bases). The germline V gene encodes CDR1 SGDLS and CDR2 YYNGEE. There are 15 residues in the CDR3. V gave up 0 bases and J gave up 5 bases, with 14 bases separating them. The CDR3 is CASSVEGSRSETQYF. The CDR3 bases are TGTGCCAGCAGCGTAGAGGGGTCTCGGAGCGAGACCCAGTACTTC.

The chain joins TRBV27 to TRBJ1-3; D may be TRBD1 (5 bases). The CDR3 length is 15 residues. V gave up 2 bases and J gave up 0 bases, with 8 bases separating them. The germline gives CDR1 MNHEY, CDR2 SMNVEV (reference sequence). This CDR3 reads CASSLRGVSGNTIYF. The CDR3 region has the DNA TGTGCCAGCAGTTTAAGGGGTGTCTCTGGAAACACCATATATTTT.

The V and J genes are TRBV6-5 and TRBJ2-5; the match to TRBD1 covers 7 bases. Germline V gene lookup returns CDR1 MNHEY and CDR2 SVGAGI. With V trimmed by 5 bases and J by 7 bases, 1 base remained unmatched. The CDR3 runs 11 residues. CDR3 region: CASSRQGTQYF. The CDR3 DNA is TGTGCCAGCAGTCGACAGGGGACCCAGTACTTC.

This sequence joins TRBV7-9 and TRBJ2-2, with TRBD2 matching over 12 bases. With V trimmed by 5 bases and J by 5 bases, 9 bases remained unmatched. CDR1 is SEHNR, CDR2 FQNEAQ, per germline (reference sequence). The CDR3 has 17 amino acids. DNA for the CDR3: TGTGCCAGCAGCATCGATCCCGGGACTAGCGGGACCGGGGAGCTGTTTTTT. Its translation: CASSIDPGTSGTGELFF.

The chain recombines TRBV6-5 with TRBJ2-5; D possibly corresponds to TRBD2 (5 bases). The CDR3 extends over 12 amino acids. V was pared by 7 bases and J by 5 bases, with 11 bases between. CDR1 is MNHEY, CDR2 SVGAGI, per germline. The DNA of the CDR3 is TGTGCCAGCACGCGACGAGGGGAGACCCAGTACTTC. Protein sequence: CASTRRGETQYF.

The J gene is TRBJ1-1, the V gene TRBV29-1, with D maybe TRBD1 (6 bases). Germline loops: CDR1 SQVTM, CDR2 ANQGSEA. V gave up 5 bases and J gave up 4 bases, with 14 bases separating them. The CDR3 is made up of 13 amino acids. CDR3 region: CSVQQGSVTEAFF. In nucleotides, the CDR3 is TGCAGCGTTCAACAGGGAAGTGTCACTGAAGCTTTCTTT.

The table lists this clone with a count of one. The chain links TRBV6-2 or TRBV6-3 to TRBJ1-1, with D possibly TRBD1 on 5 matching bases. This CDR3 is 15 amino acids long. V lost 2 bases and J 1 base, leaving 11 bases between the germline ends. CDR1 and CDR2 (germline): MNHEY, SVGEGT. CDR3 coding DNA: TGTGCCAGCAGTTACAGGGGAAGTGCGAACACTGAAGCTTTCTTT. Its protein product is CASSYRGSANTEAFF.

This chain joins TRBV5-4 and TRBJ2-7; 9 positions match TRBD1. Germline values: CDR1 SGHNT, CDR2 YYREEE (reference sequence). V shed 4 bases, J shed 6 bases, and the junction held 11 bases outside the gene matches. The CDR3 sequence is 15 residues long. The CDR3 nucleotides are TGTGCCAGCAGCATGGACAGGGGTATTCCCTCCGAGCAGTACTTC. This encodes CASSMDRGIPSEQYF.

The rearrangement uses TRBV6-5 and TRBJ2-1, with 8 bases aligning to TRBD2. The V and J ends lost 6 bases and 5 bases, in that order; junction bases with no gene match: 9. Germline CDR1 MNHEY, CDR2 SVGAGI. The CDR3 runs 15 residues. CDR3 bases: TGTGCCAGCAGGGGCGCGCGGGGGGACGACAATGAGCAGTTCTTC. Amino acids: CASRGARGDDNEQFF.

V is TRBV7-9 and J is TRBJ2-1, with 8 bases identical to TRBD1. The junction had 4 bases not matched to a gene; V was cut back by 6 bases and J by 0 bases. The CDR3 has 15 amino acids. CDR1 and CDR2 (germline): SEHNR, FQNEAQ (reference sequence). The CDR3 spells CASRYTGGSYNEQFF. CDR3 sequence (DNA): TGTGCCAGCAGATATACAGGGGGCTCCTACAATGAGCAGTTCTTC.